The rows below give T cell receptor beta chains drawn from one sample of a study of shared clonotypes between healthy human individuals. The data were produced by immunoSEQ multiplex PCR, yet TCRdb's version contains in-frame clones alone and is incomplete. The sample comprises around 2,000,000 clones, about 94% of which are singletons, and 1% to 1.5% rests with the top ten. The sample comprised naive CD8+ T cells sorted from blood. Every receptor here comes from a man aged 18 to 35 in good health. CDR3s include the opening cysteine and the closing phenylalanine or tryptophan. Each record gives: D gene, J gene, V gene, CDR3 DNA, CDR3 protein. A D gene is named only where the DNA matches it firmly.

>TRBD1|TRBJ1-1|TRBV6-6
TGTGCCAGCAGCCCCTGGACAGGGCCCAACACTGAAGCTTTCTTT
CASSPWTGPNTEAFF
>TRBD1|TRBJ2-5|TRBV29-1
TGCAGCGTTGAACGACAGGGGGAGATTTGGGAGACCCAGTACTTC
CSVERQGEIWETQYF
>.|TRBJ2-3|TRBV11-3
TGTGCCAGCAGCTTAAGGGGGGCGGCAGATACGCAGTATTTT
CASSLRGAADTQYF
>TRBD1|TRBJ1-2|TRBV4-3
TGCGCCAGCAGCCAAGAAGGGACAGGGGAGTATGGCTACACCTTC
CASSQEGTGEYGYTF
>.|TRBJ2-2|TRBV5-8
TGTGCCAGCAGCTTGGTACAGGCCAACACCGGGGAGCTGTTTTTT
CASSLVQANTGELFF
>.|TRBJ1-2|TRBV28
TGTGCCAGCAGTTTTGGCAGGGTGGATGGCTACACCTTC
CASSFGRVDGYTF
>.|TRBJ2-5|TRBV6-5
TGTGCCAGCAGTTACTCGGGAGGGGGCGGAGAGACCCAGTACTTC
CASSYSGGGGETQYF
>TRBD2|TRBJ2-1|TRBV5-1
TGCGCCAGCAGCTTGGGCGGGAGGAGCTCCTACAATGAGCAGTTCTTC
CASSLGGRSSYNEQFF
>.|TRBJ2-7|TRBV7-8
TGTGCCAGCAGCTTGGGGCCCGACGAGCAGTACTTC
CASSLGPDEQYF
>.|TRBJ2-1|TRBV7-9
TGTGCCAGCAGCCCCAGGTCGGGGCCGGACTACAATGAGCAGTTCTTC
CASSPRSGPDYNEQFF